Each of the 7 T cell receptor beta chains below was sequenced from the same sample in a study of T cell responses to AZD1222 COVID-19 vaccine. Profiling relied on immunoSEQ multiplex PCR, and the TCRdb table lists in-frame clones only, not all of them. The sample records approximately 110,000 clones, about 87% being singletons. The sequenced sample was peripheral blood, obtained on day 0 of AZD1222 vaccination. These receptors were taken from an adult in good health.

The CDR3 protein is CASSRGGGSNNEQFF. The CDR3 DNA sequence: TGTGCCAGCAGTCGCGGGGGGGGGTCCAACAATGAGCAGTTCTTC. The rearrangement uses TRBV6-5 and TRBJ2-1; 9 nucleotides align to TRBD2. Germline assignment: CDR1 MNHEY and CDR2 SVGAGI. V dropped 5 bases and J dropped 5; count of bases not matched to a gene: 7. The CDR3 spans 15 residues.

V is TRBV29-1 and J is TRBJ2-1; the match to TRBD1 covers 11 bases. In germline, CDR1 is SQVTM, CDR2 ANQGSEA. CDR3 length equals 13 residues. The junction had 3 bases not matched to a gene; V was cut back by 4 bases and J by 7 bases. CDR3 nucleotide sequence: TGCAGCGTTGGCGGACAGGGGGCTAATGAGCAGTTCTTC. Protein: CSVGGQGANEQFF.

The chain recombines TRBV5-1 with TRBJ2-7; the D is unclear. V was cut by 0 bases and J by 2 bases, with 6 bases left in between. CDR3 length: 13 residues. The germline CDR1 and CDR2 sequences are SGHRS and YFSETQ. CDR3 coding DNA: TGCGCCAGCAGCTTGGCCGCTACCTACGAGCAGTACTTC. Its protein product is CASSLAATYEQYF.

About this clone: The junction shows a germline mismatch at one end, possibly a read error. The CDR3 nucleotides read TGTGCCAGCAGTACAGGGGGCAATCAGCCCCAGCATTTT. Translating it yields CASSTGGNQPQHF. The V and J genes are TRBV19 and TRBJ1-5; 7 bases line up with TRBD1. CDR1 LNHDA and CDR2 SQIVND come from the germline V gene (reference sequence). This CDR3 region has 13 residues. Using reference TRBV19 and TRBJ1-5 for the parts outside the CDR3, the full variable domain is DGGITQSPKYLFRKEGQNVTLSCEQNLNHDAMYWYRQDPGQGLRLIYYSQIVNDFQKGDIAEGYSVSREKKESFPLTVTSAQKNPTAFYLCASSTGGNQPQHFGDGTRLSIL.

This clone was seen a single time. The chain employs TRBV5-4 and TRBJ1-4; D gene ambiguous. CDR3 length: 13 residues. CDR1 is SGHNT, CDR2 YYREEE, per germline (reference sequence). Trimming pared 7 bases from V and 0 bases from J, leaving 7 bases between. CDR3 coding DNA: TGTGCCAGCCAGAGGGCAACTAATGAAAAACTGTTTTTT. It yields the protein CASQRATNEKLFF.

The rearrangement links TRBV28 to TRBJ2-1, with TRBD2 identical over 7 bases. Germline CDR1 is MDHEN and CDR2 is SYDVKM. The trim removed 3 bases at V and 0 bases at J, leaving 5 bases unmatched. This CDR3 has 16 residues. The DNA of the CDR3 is TGTGCCAGCAGTTTCTCGGGCGGGAGCTCCTACAATGAGCAGTTCTTC. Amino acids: CASSFSGGSSYNEQFF.

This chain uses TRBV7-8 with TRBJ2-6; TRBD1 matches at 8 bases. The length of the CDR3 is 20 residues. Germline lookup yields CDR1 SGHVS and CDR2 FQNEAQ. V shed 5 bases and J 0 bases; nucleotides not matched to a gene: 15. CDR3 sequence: CASSLGQGSSRGSGANVLTF. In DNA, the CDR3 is TGTGCCAGCAGCCTTGGACAGGGATCGTCTCGTGGCTCTGGGGCCAACGTCCTGACTTTC.